This record looks at one T cell receptor beta chain sequence and its context. Germline lookup yields CDR1 MDHEN and CDR2 SYDVKM. The CDR3 has 14 residues. Trimming removed 6 bases at V and 3 bases at J, with 15 bases between. Recruits, aged roughly 18 to 100 years, lived in 25 or so US areas. Exposed participants came across a COVID-19 case within 2 weeks before study entry. As handled by the study authors: Amplification from reference gene primers served as the basis for estimated nucleated cell counts. Using immunoSEQ multiplex PCR, the repertoire was profiled, and TCRdb retains in-frame clones only, with some absent. That table furnishes V, J and clone size, whereas the DNA furnished D and trimming. The data show a few hundred thousand clones, about 88% seen once. This specimen comes from a study of blood T cell repertoires in COVID-19. In the study overall: Italy, Spain and the United States were the sources of the convalescent and acute COVID-19 samples.

The sequence was obtained from a woman between 18 and 29 years old who had been exposed to COVID-19. The V gene is TRBV28, the J gene TRBJ2-7; a possible D gene is TRBD2 (6 bases). Sequenced: PBMCs or T cells enriched from blood (not recorded which). The DNA of the CDR3 is TGTGCCAGCAGGGTGGGGGGAAGTGTCTACGAGCAGTACTTC. Protein product: CASRVGGSVYEQYF.